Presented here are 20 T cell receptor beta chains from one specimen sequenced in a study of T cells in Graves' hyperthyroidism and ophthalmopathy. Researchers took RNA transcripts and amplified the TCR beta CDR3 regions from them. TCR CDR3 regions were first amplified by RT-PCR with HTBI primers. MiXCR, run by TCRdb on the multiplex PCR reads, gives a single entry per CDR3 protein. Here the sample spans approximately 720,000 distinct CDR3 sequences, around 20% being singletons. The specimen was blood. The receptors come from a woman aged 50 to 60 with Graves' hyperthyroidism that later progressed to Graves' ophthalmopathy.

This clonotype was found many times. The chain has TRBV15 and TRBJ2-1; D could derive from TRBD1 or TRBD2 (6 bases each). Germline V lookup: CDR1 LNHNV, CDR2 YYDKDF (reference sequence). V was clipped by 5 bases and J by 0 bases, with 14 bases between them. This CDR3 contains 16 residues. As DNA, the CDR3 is TGTGCCACCAGCTTGGGGGGCAGCTACTCCTACAATGAGCAGTTCTTC. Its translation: CATSLGGSYSYNEQFF.

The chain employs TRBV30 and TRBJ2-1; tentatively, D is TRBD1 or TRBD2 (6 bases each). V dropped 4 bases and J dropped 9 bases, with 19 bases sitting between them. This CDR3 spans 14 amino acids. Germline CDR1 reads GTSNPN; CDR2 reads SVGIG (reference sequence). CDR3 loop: CAWTPQGRSGEQFF. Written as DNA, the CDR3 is TGTGCCTGGACTCCTCAGGGGAGGTCTGGTGAGCAGTTCTTC.

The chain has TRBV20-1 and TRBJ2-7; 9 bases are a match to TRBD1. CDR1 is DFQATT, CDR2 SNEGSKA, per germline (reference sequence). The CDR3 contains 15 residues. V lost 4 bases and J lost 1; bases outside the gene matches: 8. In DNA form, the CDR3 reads TGCAGTGCTAACTCTGGGACAGGGAGTTCCTACGAGCAGTACTTC. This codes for CSANSGTGSSYEQYF.

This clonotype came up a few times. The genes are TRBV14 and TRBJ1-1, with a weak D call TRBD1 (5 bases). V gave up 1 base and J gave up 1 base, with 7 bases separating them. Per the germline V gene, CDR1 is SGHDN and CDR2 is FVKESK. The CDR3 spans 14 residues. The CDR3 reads CASSQVRENTEAFF. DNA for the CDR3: TGTGCCAGCAGCCAAGTCAGGGAGAACACTGAAGCTTTCTTT.

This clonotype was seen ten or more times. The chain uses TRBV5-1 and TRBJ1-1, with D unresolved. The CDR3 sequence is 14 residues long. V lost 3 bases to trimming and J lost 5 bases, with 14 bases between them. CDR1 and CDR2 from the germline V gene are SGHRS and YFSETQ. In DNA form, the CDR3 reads TGCGCCAGCAGCTCGCAGCTGAGGGTAACTGAAGCTTTCTTT. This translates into CASSSQLRVTEAFF.

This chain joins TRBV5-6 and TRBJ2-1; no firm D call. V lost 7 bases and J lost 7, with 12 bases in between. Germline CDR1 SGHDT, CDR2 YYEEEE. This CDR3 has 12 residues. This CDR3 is CASCTLGNEQFF. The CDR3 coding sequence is TGTGCCAGCTGTACTCTAGGAAATGAGCAGTTCTTC.

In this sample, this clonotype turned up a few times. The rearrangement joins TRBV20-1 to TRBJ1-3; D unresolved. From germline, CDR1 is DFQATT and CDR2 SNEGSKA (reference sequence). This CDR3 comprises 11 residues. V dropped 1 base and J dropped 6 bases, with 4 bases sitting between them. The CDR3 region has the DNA TGCAGTGCTAGAGTGGCAAACACCATATATTTT. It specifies CSARVANTIYF.

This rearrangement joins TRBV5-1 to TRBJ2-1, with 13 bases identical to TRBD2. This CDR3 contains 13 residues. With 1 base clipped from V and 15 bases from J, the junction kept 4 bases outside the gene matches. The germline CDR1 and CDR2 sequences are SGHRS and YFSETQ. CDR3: CASSLQTSGGRFF. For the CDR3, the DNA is TGCGCCAGCAGCTTGCAGACTAGCGGGGGGCGGTTCTTC.

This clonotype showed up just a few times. CDR3: CASSTKAEGDTEAFF. The CDR3 nucleotides are TGTGCCAGTAGTACTAAAGCAGAGGGGGACACTGAAGCTTTCTTT. The chain uses TRBV19 and TRBJ1-1, with TRBD1 as a possible D gene (6 bases). This CDR3 region has 15 residues. V shed 4 bases and J shed 3 bases, with 15 bases lying between them. Germline V lookup: CDR1 LNHDA, CDR2 SQIVND (reference sequence).

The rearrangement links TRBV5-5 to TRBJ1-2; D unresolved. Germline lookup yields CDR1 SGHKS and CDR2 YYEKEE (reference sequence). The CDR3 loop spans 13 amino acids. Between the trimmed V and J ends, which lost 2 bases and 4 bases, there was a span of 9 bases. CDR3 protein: CASSFPAVYGYTF. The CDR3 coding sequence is TGTGCCAGCAGCTTCCCAGCCGTCTATGGCTACACCTTC.

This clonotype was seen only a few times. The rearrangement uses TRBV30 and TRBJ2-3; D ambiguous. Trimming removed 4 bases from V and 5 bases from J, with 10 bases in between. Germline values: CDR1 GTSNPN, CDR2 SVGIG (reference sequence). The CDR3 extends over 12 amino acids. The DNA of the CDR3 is TGTGCCTGGACCCCGGCCAAAGATACGCAGTATTTT. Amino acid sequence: CAWTPAKDTQYF.

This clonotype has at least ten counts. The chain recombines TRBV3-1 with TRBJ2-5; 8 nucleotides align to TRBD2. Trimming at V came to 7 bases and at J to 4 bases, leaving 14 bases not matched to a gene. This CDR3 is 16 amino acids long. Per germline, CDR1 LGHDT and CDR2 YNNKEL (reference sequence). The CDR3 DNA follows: TGTGCCAGCACCCAGCACTCTAGCGGGTATGGAGAGACCCAGTACTTC. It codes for CASTQHSSGYGETQYF.

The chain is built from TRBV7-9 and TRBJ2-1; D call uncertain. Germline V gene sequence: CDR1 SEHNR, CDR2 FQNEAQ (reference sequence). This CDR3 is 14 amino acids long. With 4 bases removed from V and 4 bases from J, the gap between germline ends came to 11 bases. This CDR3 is CASSSSWSYNEQFF. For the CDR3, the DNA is TGTGCCAGCAGCTCCTCTTGGTCGTACAATGAGCAGTTCTTC.

CDR3 sequence reads: CASSFLGHDGYTF. CDR3 DNA sequence: TGTGCCAGCAGTTTCTTGGGTCACGATGGCTACACCTTC. V usage is TRBV27 and J usage is TRBJ1-2, with D hard to call. V was clipped by 3 bases and J by 6 bases, with 11 bases between them. The CDR3 runs to 13 residues. Germline loops: CDR1 MNHEY, CDR2 SMNVEV (reference sequence).

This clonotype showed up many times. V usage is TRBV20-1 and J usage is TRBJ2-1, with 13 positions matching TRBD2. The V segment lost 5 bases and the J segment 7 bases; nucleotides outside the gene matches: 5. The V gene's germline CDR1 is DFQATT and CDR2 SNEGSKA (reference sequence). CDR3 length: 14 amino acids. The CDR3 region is CSAPGLAGLNEQFF. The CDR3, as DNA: TGCAGTGCTCCGGGACTAGCGGGGCTGAATGAGCAGTTCTTC.

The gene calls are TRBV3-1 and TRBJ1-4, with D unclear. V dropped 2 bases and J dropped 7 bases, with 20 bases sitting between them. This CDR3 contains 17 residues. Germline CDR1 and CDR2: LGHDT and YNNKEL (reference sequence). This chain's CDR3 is CASSQLVSTEGFEKLFF. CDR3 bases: TGTGCCAGCAGCCAACTAGTCTCAACGGAGGGATTTGAAAAACTGTTTTTT. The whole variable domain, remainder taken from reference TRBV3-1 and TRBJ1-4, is DTAVSQTPKYLVTQMGNDKSIKCEQNLGHDTMYWYKQDSKKFLKIMFSYNNKELIINETVPNRFSPKSPDKAHLNLHINSLELGDSAVYFCASSQLVSTEGFEKLFFGSGTQLSVL.

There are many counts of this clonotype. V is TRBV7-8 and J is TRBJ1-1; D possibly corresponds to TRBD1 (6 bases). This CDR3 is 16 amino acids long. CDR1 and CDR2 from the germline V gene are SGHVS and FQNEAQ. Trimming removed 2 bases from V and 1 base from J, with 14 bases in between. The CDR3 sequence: CASSLRRTARNTEAFF. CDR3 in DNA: TGTGCCAGCAGCTTAAGACGGACAGCCCGGAACACTGAAGCTTTCTTT.

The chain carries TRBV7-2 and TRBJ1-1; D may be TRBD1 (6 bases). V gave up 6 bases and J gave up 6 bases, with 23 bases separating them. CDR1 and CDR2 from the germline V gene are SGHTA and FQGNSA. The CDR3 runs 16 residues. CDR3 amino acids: CASSPASGTQLSEAFF. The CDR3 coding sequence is TGTGCCAGCAGTCCTGCGTCCGGGACACAGCTTTCTGAAGCTTTCTTT.

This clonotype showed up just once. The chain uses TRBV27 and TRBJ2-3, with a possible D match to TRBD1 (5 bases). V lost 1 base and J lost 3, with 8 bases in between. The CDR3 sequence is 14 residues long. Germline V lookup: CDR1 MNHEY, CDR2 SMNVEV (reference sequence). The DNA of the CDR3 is TGTGCCAGCAGTTTATGGGCAGGGACAGATACGCAGTATTTT. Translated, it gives CASSLWAGTDTQYF.

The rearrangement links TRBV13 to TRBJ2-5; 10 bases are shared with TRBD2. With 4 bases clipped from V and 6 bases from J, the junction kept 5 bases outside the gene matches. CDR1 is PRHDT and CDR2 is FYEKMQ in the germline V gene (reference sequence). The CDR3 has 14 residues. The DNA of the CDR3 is TGTGCCAGCAGCTCGGGACTAGCGCTGAAGACCCAGTACTTC. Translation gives CASSSGLALKTQYF.